A selection of T cell receptor beta chains follows, all from one sample in a study of neoadjuvant nivolumab and ipilimumab in lung cancer. Only in-frame clones appear in the TCRdb table, and some are missing; sequencing was by immunoSEQ multiplex PCR. The data contain 25,000 to 30,000 clones, more than 70% of them singletons. Sequencing was performed on peripheral blood, taken before neoadjuvant nivolumab, alone or with ipilimumab. The source of these receptors is an adult with non-small cell lung cancer. CDR3s leave out the opening cysteine and the closing phenylalanine or tryptophan. Each record gives: V gene, J gene, CDR3 protein.

V: TRBV5-1; J: TRBJ2-3; CDR3: ASSLGILAGRTDTQY
V: TRBV6-6; J: TRBJ2-2; CDR3: AGSGENTGELF
V: TRBV5-4; J: TRBJ1-1; CDR3: ASSLAGRNTEAF
V: TRBV5-1; J: TRBJ2-2; CDR3: ASSTGTGRDGELF
V: TRBV4-1; J: TRBJ1-2; CDR3: ASSQDLTVNYGYT
V: TRBV7-9; J: TRBJ1-4; CDR3: ASSAQGNFNEKLF
V: TRBV19; J: TRBJ2-7; CDR3: ASSIGVVSYEQY
V: TRBV19; J: TRBJ2-1; CDR3: ASSADTAYNEQF
V: TRBV2; J: TRBJ2-3; CDR3: ASNPLGSGANRDTQY
V: TRBV5-1; J: TRBJ2-3; CDR3: ASSKGLAETDTQY
V: TRBV9; J: TRBJ1-1; CDR3: ASSAPGVTEAF
V: TRBV6-5; J: TRBJ2-1; CDR3: ATILGNEQF
V: TRBV18; J: TRBJ2-7; CDR3: ASSPPSSRQSGEQY
V: TRBV19; J: TRBJ1-4; CDR3: ASKQDSNEKLF
V: TRBV7-3; J: TRBJ1-1; CDR3: ASSPMRRENTEAF
V: TRBV5-4; J: TRBJ1-2; CDR3: ASRLGLEGYGYT
V: TRBV5-4; J: TRBJ1-2; CDR3: ASSSGQGEGYGYT
V: TRBV5-4; J: TRBJ2-5; CDR3: ASGGAAHGSKQETQY
V: TRBV2; J: TRBJ1-2; CDR3: ASSLSGDYGYT
V: TRBV11-3; J: TRBJ2-2; CDR3: ASSSLTGNPGELF
V: TRBV5-5; J: TRBJ2-7; CDR3: ASSMTGSGQEQY
V: TRBV25-1; J: TRBJ2-7; CDR3: ASSESSTWQY
V: TRBV7-2; J: TRBJ1-5; CDR3: ASSVRVHQPQH
V: TRBV19; J: TRBJ2-5; CDR3: ASTLGGGQETQY
V: TRBV7-2; J: TRBJ2-1; CDR3: ASSLEWKGQF
V: TRBV7-9; J: TRBJ2-7; CDR3: ASTLSGSYEQY
V: TRBV6-4; J: TRBJ2-6; CDR3: ASSAGGPTEANVLT
V: TRBV7-8; J: TRBJ1-5; CDR3: ASNDMGRADQPQH
V: TRBV5-1; J: TRBJ2-7; CDR3: ASSLVRGSYEQY
V: TRBV11-2; J: TRBJ2-1; CDR3: VSSFSGGGSYNEQF
V: TRBV10-3; J: TRBJ2-5; CDR3: AISVEGEETQY
V: TRBV5-4; J: TRBJ2-3; CDR3: ASSLKSGGTDTQY
V: TRBV20-1; J: TRBJ2-7; CDR3: SASDEQY
V: TRBV4-1; J: TRBJ2-5; CDR3: ASSQEGGAETQY
V: TRBV19; J: TRBJ2-5; CDR3: ASSRQLRVGTQY
V: TRBV19; J: TRBJ1-5; CDR3: ASTPTELNQPQH
V: TRBV7-2; J: TRBJ1-5; CDR3: ASSFPGQPQH
V: TRBV4-1; J: TRBJ1-4; CDR3: ASSQGVGGSEKLF
V: TRBV27; J: TRBJ1-6; CDR3: ASSLVQASYNSPLH
V: TRBV5-1; J: TRBJ1-1; CDR3: ASSQDLNTEAF
V: TRBV4-2; J: TRBJ2-7; CDR3: ASSADRGGEQY
V: TRBV5-1; J: TRBJ2-1; CDR3: ASSTTGGSYNEQF
V: TRBV7-9; J: TRBJ1-1; CDR3: ASSYQAGGAEAF
V: TRBV7-6; J: TRBJ2-2; CDR3: ASTLLSQGSGELF
V: TRBV6-5; J: TRBJ1-6; CDR3: ASSYRVNGSPLH
V: TRBV2; J: TRBJ2-1; CDR3: ASRRVGQF
V: TRBV28; J: TRBJ2-1; CDR3: ASSRVSNEQF
V: TRBV5-4; J: TRBJ1-2; CDR3: ASSGTQGANYGYT
V: TRBV7-2; J: TRBJ1-1; CDR3: ASSLAGRTEAF
V: TRBV16; J: TRBJ1-2; CDR3: ASSQSLGYT
V: TRBV5-4; J: TRBJ1-3; CDR3: ASRPPQGAGNTIY
V: TRBV11-2; J: TRBJ2-5; CDR3: ASSPRSRRTGGIETQY
V: TRBV2; J: TRBJ2-1; CDR3: ASSEYGAKRRDEQF
V: TRBV5-1; J: TRBJ2-1; CDR3: ASSMTSGRYNEQF
V: TRBV7-9; J: TRBJ1-4; CDR3: ASIDENRDTEKLF
V: TRBV2; J: TRBJ2-7; CDR3: ASSEIYEQY
V: TRBV5-6; J: TRBJ2-5; CDR3: ASSSSRLAGGPGQETQY
V: TRBV6-1; J: TRBJ1-2; CDR3: ASRRDRGTYGYT